This T cell receptor (beta chain) is drawn from a study of T cell repertoires in cytomegalovirus infection. This clonotype was seen more than once but under ten times. Its antigen is undetermined. TCRdb reprocessed the reads via MiXCR and lists one record per CDR3 protein. The data show about 920,000 distinct CDR3 sequences, 30% to 40% seen once. Germline CDR1 LNHDA, CDR2 SQIVND (reference sequence). V was clipped by 3 bases and J by 6 bases; unmatched bases: 5. CDR3 length: 14 amino acids. This rearrangement joins TRBV19 to TRBJ2-1; 7 nucleotides match TRBD1. The TCR sequence derives from a human donor in good health (CMV status not recorded). Some clones in this sample may be carry-over from other donors' samples. This material consisted of cultured CD8+ T cells from PBMCs, taken from culture after CMV antigen stimulation. The CDR3 is CASSMNTGANEQFF. In DNA form, the CDR3 reads TGTGCCAGTAGTATGAATACAGGGGCCAATGAGCAGTTCTTC.